The clone carrying this TCR beta chain has a single count. Its target is unknown. The V gene lost 1 base and the J gene lost 4 bases, with 16 bases spanning the gap. In germline, CDR1 is ENHRY, CDR2 SYGVKD. This CDR3 spans 17 amino acids. Authors' analysis steps: Because ImmunoSEQ provided only junction sequences with no quality scores, the filtering differed. The data were produced by immunoSEQ multiplex PCR, yet TCRdb's version contains in-frame clones alone and is incomplete. V and J calls and clone size follow that table, whereas D and trimming were derived from the DNA. The sample lists more than 550,000 clones; just over 90% were seen once. The record originates from a study of shared clonotypes between healthy human individuals. Study-wide background: Two female and three male donors aged 18 to 49 were enrolled. Study-level results: Across subsets, estimated richness was generally greater for naive than for memory populations. Non-shared clonotypes had lower generation probabilities than those shared by all four donors.

The naive CD8 fraction comprised CD45RO-negative cells positively selected for CCR7 and excluded terminally differentiated effector memory CD45RA+ cells. The genes are TRBV10-3 and TRBJ1-4; D is unresolved. This TCR was recovered from a man under 40 in good health. Sequencing was performed on naive CD8+ T cells sorted from blood. The CDR3 DNA reads as TGTGCCATCAGTGAGTTCCGTGGTACAGAAGTTAATGAAAAACTGTTTTTT. It specifies CAISEFRGTEVNEKLFF.